This T cell receptor (beta chain) was obtained from a study of regulatory T cells in long-lasting Graves disease. This clonotype was observed many times. Stated time point: newly diagnosed GD, antithyroid drugs for less than 3 months. RNA isolated from PBMCs was used to make the TCR library. Researchers made TCR beta libraries by using iRepertoire HTBI primers and running Arm-PCR on CDR3 regions. MiXCR, applied by TCRdb to the multiplex PCR reads, yields one record per CDR3 protein. The data contain about 450,000 distinct CDR3 sequences, about 15% of them singletons. CDR1 MNHNS and CDR2 SASEGT come from the germline V gene. The CDR3 extends over 15 amino acids. With 5 bases removed from V and 2 bases from J, the gap between germline ends came to 15 bases. This sample also appeared in a second study, on T cells in Graves' hyperthyroidism and ophthalmopathy.

The TCR was taken from a woman aged 45-65 years with Graves disease. This sequence joins TRBV6-1 and TRBJ2-5; D perhaps matches TRBD1 (6 bases). Source: peripheral blood mononuclear cells (PBMCs), taken at new diagnosis, from a patient treated with antithyroid drugs. The CDR3 nucleotides are TGTGCCAGCAGTCCTACAGGGCCGCGGCAAGAGACCCAGTACTTC. Its translation is CASSPTGPRQETQYF.